This T cell receptor (beta chain) is drawn from a study of T cell repertoires in cytomegalovirus infection. MiXCR was run by TCRdb on the reads, yielding one entry per CDR3 protein. The sample records roughly 500,000 distinct CDR3 sequences, 10% to 12% being singletons. The table lists this clonotype with many counts. Germline values: CDR1 ENHRY, CDR2 SYGVKD. The J segment lost 0 bases and the V segment lost 2 bases, leaving 3 bases of the junction unmatched. The CDR3 is 16 amino acids. The V call is TRBV10-3, the J call TRBJ1-2, with TRBD1 matching 10 bases. What was sequenced was PBMCs. The source of this sequence is a human donor in good health (CMV status not recorded). Some clones in this sample may be carry-over from other donors' samples. The CDR3 bases are TGTGCCATCAGTGAGGGACAGGGGGTCACTAACTATGGCTACACCTTC. This codes for CAISEGQGVTNYGYTF.